This T cell receptor beta chain is from a study of cytomegalovirus exposure and HLA in healthy donors. Whole-study findings and limits: Serostatus for CMV was the only available immune exposure information. Over 150 TCR beta chains were listed as cytomegalovirus-associated.

Between the trimmed V and J ends, which lost 6 bases and 4 bases, there was a span of 10 bases. Germline V CDR1 and CDR2: LGHNT, FRNRAP. The CDR3 contains 12 residues. The PCR was carried out with 60 Vbeta primers and 13 Jbeta primers. Sequenced by immunoSEQ multiplex PCR; TCRdb stores in-frame clones only, minus some. This table has 97,000 or so clones, roughly 81% appearing once. A remark on this clone: The antigen remains unidentified.

The sequence derives from a man aged 35-49 years in good health and CMV-seronegative. The chain recombines TRBV12-5 with TRBJ2-7; TRBD2 might be the D (5 bases). Sequences were obtained from PBMCs. The CDR3 nucleotides are TGTGCTAGTGGCCCCGGACTGTACGAGCAGTACTTC. Translation gives CASGPGLYEQYF.